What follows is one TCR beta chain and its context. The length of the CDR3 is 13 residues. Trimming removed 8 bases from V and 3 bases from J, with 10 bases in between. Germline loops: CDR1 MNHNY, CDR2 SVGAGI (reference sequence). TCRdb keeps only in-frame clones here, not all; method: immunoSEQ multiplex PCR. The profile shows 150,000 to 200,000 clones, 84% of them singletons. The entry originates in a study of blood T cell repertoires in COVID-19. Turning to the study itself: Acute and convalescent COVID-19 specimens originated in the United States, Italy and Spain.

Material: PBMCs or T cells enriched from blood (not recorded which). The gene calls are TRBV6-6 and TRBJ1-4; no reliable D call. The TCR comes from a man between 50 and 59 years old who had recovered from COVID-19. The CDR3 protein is CASGGWANEKLFF. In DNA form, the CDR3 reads TGTGCCAGCGGAGGTTGGGCTAATGAAAAACTGTTTTTT.